These T cell receptor beta chains were read from a single sample in a study of low-dose radiotherapy and immunotherapy resistance in tumors. Using its own MiXCR run on the reads, TCRdb lists one record per CDR3 protein. The table includes 100,000 or so distinct CDR3 sequences, around 20% detected once. This specimen was PBMCs, taken after low-dose radiotherapy plus immunotherapy. These receptors came from a male donor with prostate cancer. CDR3s include the opening cysteine and the closing phenylalanine or tryptophan. The D gene is left open where the match is weak. Only some rows state a clone size, as once, few, many or a class for expanded clones.

abundance	j_gene	v_gene	d_gene	CDR3aa	CDR3nt
many	TRBJ2-1	TRBV11-2	TRBD2	CASSVAGGWEQFF	TGTGCCAGCAGCGTCGCGGGGGGCTGGGAGCAGTTCTTC
-	TRBJ2-1	TRBV12-5	-	CASGPSGPYNEQFF	TGTGCTAGTGGTCCCAGCGGTCCCTACAATGAGCAGTTCTTC
many	TRBJ2-2	TRBV7-2	TRBD1	CASSLVPGGGGELFF	TGTGCCAGCAGCTTAGTCCCAGGGGGCGGGGGGGAGCTGTTTTTT
many	TRBJ2-3	TRBV14	-	CASSPGADTQYF	TGTGCCAGCAGCCCCGGGGCGGATACGCAGTATTTT
many	TRBJ2-5	TRBV4-1	TRBD1	CASRKGTGASETQYF	TGCGCCAGCAGAAAAGGGACAGGGGCTTCGGAGACCCAGTACTTC
many	TRBJ1-3	TRBV5-1	-	CASSPAATGNTIYF	TGCGCCAGCAGCCCGGCGGCGACTGGAAACACCATATATTTT
many	TRBJ2-7	TRBV29-1	TRBD1	CSAGTGGSYEQYF	TGCAGCGCCGGGACAGGGGGCTCCTACGAGCAGTACTTC
-	TRBJ2-1	TRBV27	TRBD1	CATSDGGTGNHNEQFF	TGTGCCACCAGTGATGGGGGGACAGGGAATCACAATGAGCAGTTCTTC
many	TRBJ2-7	TRBV7-9	TRBD2	CASKPSGDTYEQYF	TGTGCCAGCAAACCTAGCGGAGATACCTACGAGCAGTACTTC
many	TRBJ2-7	TRBV29-1	TRBD1	CSVEIYRDRVYEQYF	TGCAGCGTTGAAATCTACCGGGACAGGGTCTACGAGCAGTACTTC
many	TRBJ2-7	TRBV5-6	TRBD1	CASSFHRTGLDEQYF	TGTGCCAGCAGCTTCCACAGGACAGGGCTTGACGAGCAGTACTTC
many	TRBJ2-5	TRBV20-1	TRBD2	CSARVPGLAGETQYF	TGCAGTGCTAGAGTACCGGGACTAGCGGGGGAGACCCAGTACTTC
many	TRBJ2-7	TRBV2	-	CASGGGGGSYEQYF	TGTGCCAGCGGGGGCGGGGGCGGTTCGTACGAGCAGTACTTC
few	TRBJ2-7	TRBV11-2	-	CASSLRDSSSYEQYF	TGTGCCAGCAGCTTGCGGGACTCGAGCTCCTACGAGCAGTACTTC
many	TRBJ2-2	TRBV19	-	CASRVSTGELFF	TGTGCCAGCAGAGTTTCCACCGGGGAGCTGTTTTTT
many	TRBJ1-6	TRBV19	-	CASSMEGLGSPLHF	TGTGCCAGTAGTATGGAGGGGTTGGGTTCACCCCTCCACTTT
many	TRBJ1-4	TRBV10-3	-	CAISPGGAGEKLFF	TGTGCCATCAGTCCTGGAGGAGCGGGGGAAAAACTGTTTTTT
many	TRBJ2-5	TRBV4-1	-	CASSQPTGYGETQYF	TGCGCCAGCAGCCAACCTACAGGGTACGGAGAGACCCAGTACTTC
many	TRBJ1-1	TRBV12-3/TRBV12-4	TRBD1	CASSLAPHRGNTEAFF	TGTGCCAGCAGTTTAGCGCCACACAGGGGGAACACTGAAGCTTTCTTT
many	TRBJ2-5	TRBV6-1	-	CASRDVPQYF	TGTGCCAGTAGGGACGTTCCCCAGTACTTC